The 10 T cell receptor beta chains presented below share a single source sample, sequenced in a study of blood T cell repertoires in COVID-19. TCRdb keeps only in-frame clones here, not all; method: immunoSEQ multiplex PCR. Of some 370,000 clones in the sample, more than 75% were seen once. Sequencing was performed on peripheral blood. The receptors originated from a woman between 25 and 40 years old with COVID-19, enrolled during active disease.

The CDR3: CASSIQGVTEAFF. The CDR3 DNA reads TGTGCCAGTAGTATCCAGGGGGTGACTGAAGCTTTCTTT. The rearrangement joins TRBV19 to TRBJ1-1; 7 bases align to TRBD1. The CDR3 totals 13 residues. The germline V gene has CDR1 LNHDA and CDR2 SQIVND (reference sequence). V trimming: 3 bases; J trimming: 5 bases; junction bases outside the gene matches: 3.

The chain is built from TRBV6-1 and TRBJ1-5; a weak D match, TRBD1 (5 bases). Germline assignment: CDR1 MNHNS and CDR2 SASEGT. V was pared by 1 base and J by 2 bases, with 12 bases between. This CDR3 contains 16 residues. CDR3 residues: CASSEVGGTGNQPQHF. Written as DNA, the CDR3 is TGTGCCAGCAGTGAAGTCGGCGGGACGGGCAATCAGCCCCAGCATTTT.

The chain combines TRBV18 with TRBJ2-7; 7 bases are a match to TRBD1. This CDR3 spans 15 amino acids. Germline lookup yields CDR1 KGHSH and CDR2 LQKENI. The V segment lost 4 bases and the J segment 2 bases; nucleotides outside the gene matches: 8. The CDR3 protein is CASSLRGQRTYEQYF. In nucleotides, the CDR3 is TGTGCCAGCTCACTTCGGGGACAGCGCACCTACGAGCAGTACTTC.

The chain couples TRBV2 to TRBJ2-3; D perhaps matches TRBD1 (6 bases). CDR1 SNHLY and CDR2 FYNNEI come from the germline V gene. The V and J ends lost 8 bases and 2 bases respectively, with 11 bases between them. The CDR3 sequence is 13 residues long. The CDR3 DNA sequence: TGTGCCAGCCAGGGGCCTTTCACAGATACGCAGTATTTT. It codes for CASQGPFTDTQYF. The full variable domain, its missing parts supplied by reference TRBV2 and TRBJ2-3, is EPEVTQTPSHQVTQMGQEVILRCVPISNHLYFYWYRQILGQKVEFLVSFYNNEISEKSEIFDDQFSVERPDGSNFTLKIRSTKLEDSAMYFCASQGPFTDTQYFGPGTRLTVL.

The J gene is TRBJ1-5, the V gene TRBV19; D perhaps matches TRBD1 (5 bases). CDR1 and CDR2 from the germline V gene are LNHDA and SQIVND (reference sequence). The CDR3 is 13 residues long. The V gene lost 7 bases and the J gene lost 8 bases, with 15 bases spanning the gap. The CDR3 bases are TGTGCCAGTACCATCCGGGGGTGGGAGCCCCAGCATTTT. It translates to CASTIRGWEPQHF.

V usage is TRBV5-4 and J usage is TRBJ2-2; D may be TRBD2 (6 bases). The CDR3 is 14 amino acids. Looked up from germline, CDR1 is SGHNT and CDR2 is YYREEE (reference sequence). The V end lost 5 bases, the J end lost 7 bases, and 15 bases lay between the germline ends. The CDR3 nucleotides are TGTGCCAGCAGTTCCGATCTGGAGGGCGGGGAGCTGTTTTTT. Residues: CASSSDLEGGELFF.

The CDR3 bases are TGTGCCAGCAGCTTGAGCCGGGACAGGGGAGACTATGGCTACACCTTC. Translating gives CASSLSRDRGDYGYTF. The gene calls are TRBV9 and TRBJ1-2; 10 bases are shared with TRBD1. J was trimmed by 3 bases and V by 4 bases; bases with no gene match: 9. Germline CDR1 is SGDLS and CDR2 is YYNGEE. The CDR3 contains 16 residues.

This clone was seen once. For the CDR3, the DNA is TGTGCCAGCAGCTTAGGGCGGCAGGGAAACGAGCAGTACTTC. Translated, it gives CASSLGRQGNEQYF. The chain uses TRBV11-2 and TRBJ2-7; D might be TRBD1 (5 bases). Trimming took 1 base from V and 5 from J, leaving 12 bases between them. Germline V gives CDR1 SGHAT, CDR2 FQNNGV. The CDR3 is 14 residues long.

The chain recombines TRBV5-1 with TRBJ2-7; 8 bases fit TRBD1. The V gene end was trimmed by 2 bases and the J gene end by 5 bases; junction bases not matched to a gene: 6. The CDR3 runs 14 residues. Germline CDR1 and CDR2: SGHRS and YFSETQ. CDR3 nucleotide sequence: TGCGCCAGCAGCTTAGAGACAGGGGTAGACGAGCAGTACTTC. Translation gives CASSLETGVDEQYF.

The chain joins TRBV9 to TRBJ2-3, with D maybe TRBD1 (6 bases). CDR1 SGDLS and CDR2 YYNGEE come from the germline V gene. CDR3 size: 14 residues. V lost 3 bases and J lost 2, with 10 bases in between. The CDR3 protein is CASSEGVNTDTQYF. In nucleotides, the CDR3 is TGTGCCAGCAGCGAGGGGGTTAACACAGATACGCAGTATTTT. Variable domain in full (rest from reference TRBV9 and TRBJ2-3): DSGVTQTPKHLITATGQRVTLRCSPRSGDLSVYWYQQSLDQGLQFLIQYYNGEERAKGNILERFSAQQFPDLHSELNLSSLELGDSALYFCASSEGVNTDTQYFGPGTRLTVL.